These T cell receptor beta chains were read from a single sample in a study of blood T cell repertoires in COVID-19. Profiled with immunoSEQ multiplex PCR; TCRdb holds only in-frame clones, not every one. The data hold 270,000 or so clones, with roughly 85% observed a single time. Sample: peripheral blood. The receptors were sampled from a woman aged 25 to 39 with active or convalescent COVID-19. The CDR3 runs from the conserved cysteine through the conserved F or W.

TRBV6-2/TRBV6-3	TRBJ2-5	CASSYGGAGRTKETQYF
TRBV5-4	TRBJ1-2	CASSDPRTGNGYTF
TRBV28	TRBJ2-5	CASSRTSGGQETQYF
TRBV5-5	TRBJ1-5	CASSLYGGPGSNQPQHF
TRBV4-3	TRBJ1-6	CASSQARGNNSPLHF
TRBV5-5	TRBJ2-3	CASSLGLLKVYF
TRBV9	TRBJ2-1	CASSPRDNEQFF
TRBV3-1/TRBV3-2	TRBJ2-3	CASSLTSGGRDTQYF
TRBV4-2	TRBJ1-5	CASSQDVQGITQPQHF
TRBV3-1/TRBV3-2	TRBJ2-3	CASSQGLAGGGGTDTQYF
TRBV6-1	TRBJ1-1	CASSEHAGVGTEAFF
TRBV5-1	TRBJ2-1	CASSLVANDYNEQFF
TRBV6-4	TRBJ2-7	CASSPSGTTDF
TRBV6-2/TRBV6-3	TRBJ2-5	CASSYSKYGGTQYF
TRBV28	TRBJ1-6	CASSSQGWNSPLHF
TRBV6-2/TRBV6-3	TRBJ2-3	CASSLGGSGGRTDTQYF
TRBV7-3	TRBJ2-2	CASSPDLAGGSTGELFF
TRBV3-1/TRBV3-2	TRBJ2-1	CASSPFGLTEQFF
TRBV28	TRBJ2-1	CASSSGGTGAQFF
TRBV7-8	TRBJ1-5	CASSLARGPGHSNQPQHF
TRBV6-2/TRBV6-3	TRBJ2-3	CASSYSISGGEDTQYF
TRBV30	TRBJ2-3	CAWNPGLGTDTQYF
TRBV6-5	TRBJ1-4	CASSYRFLEKLFF
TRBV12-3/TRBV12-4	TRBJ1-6	CASSYKQDSPLHF
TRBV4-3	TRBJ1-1	CASSQDRVNTEAFF
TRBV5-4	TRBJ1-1	CASSHGDRVKTEAFF
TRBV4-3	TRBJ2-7	CASSRKGAGIIHEQYF
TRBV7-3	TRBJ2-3	CASSPGQGTDTQYF
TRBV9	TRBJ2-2	CASSGRGNTGELFF
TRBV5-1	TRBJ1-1	CASSPRTAALMNTEAFF
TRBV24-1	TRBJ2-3	CATSESGRGGDTQYF
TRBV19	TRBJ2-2	CASSIKWGVRSVSTGELFF
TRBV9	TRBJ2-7	CASSVSAQPSVYEQYF
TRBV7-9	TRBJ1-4	CASSSGQGGEKLFF
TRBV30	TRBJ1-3	CAWDPRRGAGNTIYF
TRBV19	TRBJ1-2	CASSIDPRRVGGYTF
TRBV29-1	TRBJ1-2	CSVGSDGYTF
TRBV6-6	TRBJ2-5	CASSRSPWGLRETQYF
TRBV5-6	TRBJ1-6	CASSSEQGYNSPLHF
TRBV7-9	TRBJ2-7	CASSSTFAGGLGYEQYF
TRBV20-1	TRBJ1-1	CSADRGTEAFF
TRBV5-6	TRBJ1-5	CASSLGGGQGGQPQHF
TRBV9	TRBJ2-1	CASSPRTGTGGQFF